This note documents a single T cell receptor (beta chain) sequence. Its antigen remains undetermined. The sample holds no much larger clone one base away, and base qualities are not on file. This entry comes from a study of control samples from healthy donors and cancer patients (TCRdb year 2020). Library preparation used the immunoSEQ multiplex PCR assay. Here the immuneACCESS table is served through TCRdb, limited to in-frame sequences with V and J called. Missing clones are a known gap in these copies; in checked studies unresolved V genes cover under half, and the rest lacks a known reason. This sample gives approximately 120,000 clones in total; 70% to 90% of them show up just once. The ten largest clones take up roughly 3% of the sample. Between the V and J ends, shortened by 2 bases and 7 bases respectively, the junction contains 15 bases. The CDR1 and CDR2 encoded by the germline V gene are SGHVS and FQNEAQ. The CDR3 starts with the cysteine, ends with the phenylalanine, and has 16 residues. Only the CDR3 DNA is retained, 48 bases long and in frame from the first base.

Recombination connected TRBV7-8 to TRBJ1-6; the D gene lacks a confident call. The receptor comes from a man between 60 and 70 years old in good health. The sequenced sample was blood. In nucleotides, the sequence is TGTGCCAGCAGCTTAACGGCTGAGGCACCAAATTCACCCCTCCACTTT. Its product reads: CASSLTAEAPNSPLHF.